The clone carrying this TCR beta chain was seen a handful of times. Its specificity is unknown. Trimming removed 0 bases from V and 6 bases from J, with 10 bases in between. CDR1 and CDR2 (germline): SGHNT, YYREEE (reference sequence). This CDR3 is built from 13 residues. Molecules of cDNA were individually given unique molecular identifiers that were attached to them. MiXCR, run by TCRdb on the 5' RACE reads, gives a single entry per CDR3 protein. The repertoire holds 95,000 to 110,000 distinct CDR3 sequences, with 11% as singletons. These data come from a study of early T cells in non-severe SARS-CoV-2 infection. For the study at large: From unsorted whole blood, bulk RNA was sequenced, and the chains remained unpaired.

Overall study results and limits: Matching results from VDJdb favored anti-spike CD8 responses, leaving private and CD4 specificities undetected.

The source is an adult who was a healthcare worker with PCR-confirmed SARS-CoV-2 infection or an uninfected control (not recorded which). The sequenced sample consisted of whole blood. This chain links TRBV5-4 with TRBJ2-7, with D unresolved. Here the CDR3 reads CASSLAQDGEQYF. In nucleotides, the CDR3 is TGTGCCAGCAGCTTGGCCCAGGACGGCGAGCAGTACTTC. Looking up the rest from reference TRBV5-4 and TRBJ2-7 gives the full variable domain: ETGVTQSPTHLIKTRGQQVTLRCSSQSGHNTVSWYQQALGQGPQFIFQYYREEENGRGNFPPRFSGLQFPNYSSELNVNALELDDSALYLCASSLAQDGEQYFGPGTRLTVT.